Listed below are T cell receptor beta chains from one sample, sequenced in a study of pediatric ulcerative colitis. Sequencing was performed with immunoSEQ multiplex PCR; in TCRdb, only in-frame clones are kept and a portion is missing. The top ten clones hold over 3% of a sample with more than 40,000 clones, under 80% of them seen once. The sample consisted of gut tissue. These receptors were taken from a girl between 5 and 17 years old with moderate ulcerative colitis. Both conserved end residues are part of each CDR3. Each record gives: V gene, J gene, D gene, clone size, CDR3 DNA, CDR3 protein. A D gene is named only where the DNA matches it firmly. Rows give clone size only sometimes, using once, few, many, or a class for an expanded clone.

V gene: TRBV2
J gene: TRBJ2-3
D gene: .
clone size: .
CDR3 DNA: TGTGCCAACAGTTCCCCCCCCGGCGGGGTACGACACACAGATACGCAGTATTTT
CDR3 protein: CANSSPPGGVRHTDTQYF

V gene: TRBV6-1
J gene: TRBJ1-1
D gene: TRBD1
clone size: once
CDR3 DNA: TGTGCCAGCTCGGGACAGGGGAACACTGAAGCTTTCTTT
CDR3 protein: CASSGQGNTEAFF

V gene: TRBV9
J gene: TRBJ1-5
D gene: .
clone size: .
CDR3 DNA: TGTGCCAGTTCGCTGGGTCCGAATCAGCCCCAGCATTTT
CDR3 protein: CASSLGPNQPQHF

V gene: TRBV5-1
J gene: TRBJ2-3
D gene: .
clone size: once
CDR3 DNA: TGCGCCAGCAGTTCCCTTTCCACAGATACGCAGTATTTT
CDR3 protein: CASSSLSTDTQYF

V gene: TRBV14
J gene: TRBJ1-2
D gene: TRBD1
clone size: .
CDR3 DNA: TGTGCCAGCAGCCCCCGGACAGGGGACTATGGCTACACCTTC
CDR3 protein: CASSPRTGDYGYTF

V gene: TRBV5-5
J gene: TRBJ1-5
D gene: .
clone size: .
CDR3 DNA: TGTGCCAGCACCGCCCTCGTCGGGGTTGATCAGCCCCAGCATTTT
CDR3 protein: CASTALVGVDQPQHF

V gene: TRBV2
J gene: TRBJ2-5
D gene: .
clone size: .
CDR3 DNA: TGTGCCAGCAGTGGGCAAGAGACCCAGTACTTC
CDR3 protein: CASSGQETQYF

V gene: TRBV5-1
J gene: TRBJ2-5
D gene: TRBD1
clone size: .
CDR3 DNA: TGCGCCAGCGGGACAGGACAAGAGACCCAGTACTTC
CDR3 protein: CASGTGQETQYF

V gene: TRBV30
J gene: TRBJ2-5
D gene: .
clone size: .
CDR3 DNA: TGTGCCTGGAGTGCCGCGTACGAGACCCAGTACTTC
CDR3 protein: CAWSAAYETQYF

V gene: TRBV7-2
J gene: TRBJ2-3
D gene: .
clone size: .
CDR3 DNA: TGTGCCAGCAGCTTAGACCTAGGTACGCAGTATTTT
CDR3 protein: CASSLDLGTQYF

V gene: TRBV5-5
J gene: TRBJ1-2
D gene: .
clone size: .
CDR3 DNA: TGTGCCAGCAGCTTGGTGTTGGCAGGGAACTATGGCTACACCTTC
CDR3 protein: CASSLVLAGNYGYTF

V gene: TRBV4-1
J gene: TRBJ2-4
D gene: .
clone size: .
CDR3 DNA: TGCGCCAGCAGCCAAGCCACTATGGGAAACATTCAGTACTTC
CDR3 protein: CASSQATMGNIQYF

V gene: TRBV6-5
J gene: TRBJ2-2
D gene: TRBD1
clone size: .
CDR3 DNA: TGTGCCAGCAGCTCACCGGGACAGGGCGACGGGGAGCTGTTTTTT
CDR3 protein: CASSSPGQGDGELFF

V gene: TRBV5-6
J gene: TRBJ1-2
D gene: .
clone size: .
CDR3 DNA: TGTGCCACCTATCCTTGGGACGACGGTTACTATGGCTACACCTTC
CDR3 protein: CATYPWDDGYYGYTF

V gene: TRBV5-6
J gene: TRBJ1-4
D gene: .
clone size: .
CDR3 DNA: TGTGCCAGCAGCCACATGGGGGTCAGGACTAATGAAAAACTGTTTTTT
CDR3 protein: CASSHMGVRTNEKLFF

V gene: TRBV7-2
J gene: TRBJ1-2
D gene: TRBD1
clone size: .
CDR3 DNA: TGTGCCAGCAGCCTTACAAGACAGGGGAAAGTGGATGGCTACACCTTC
CDR3 protein: CASSLTRQGKVDGYTF

V gene: TRBV5-1
J gene: TRBJ2-6
D gene: .
clone size: .
CDR3 DNA: TGCGCCAGCAGCTTGGGTGCGTCTGGGGCCAACGTCCTGACTTTC
CDR3 protein: CASSLGASGANVLTF

V gene: TRBV5-1
J gene: TRBJ2-1
D gene: .
clone size: .
CDR3 DNA: TGCGCCAGCAGCTTGGGTAGCTCCTACAATGAGCAGTTCTTC
CDR3 protein: CASSLGSSYNEQFF

V gene: TRBV28
J gene: TRBJ1-5
D gene: .
clone size: .
CDR3 DNA: TGTGCCAGCAGCCCCCGGGGGGGTCTTCCTTCCTACAATCAGCCCCAGCATTTT
CDR3 protein: CASSPRGGLPSYNQPQHF

V gene: TRBV27
J gene: TRBJ2-2
D gene: TRBD2
clone size: .
CDR3 DNA: TGTGCCAGCAGTTTGGGGGAGGGACCCGGGGAGCTGTTTTTT
CDR3 protein: CASSLGEGPGELFF

V gene: TRBV2
J gene: TRBJ2-7
D gene: TRBD2
clone size: .
CDR3 DNA: TGTGCCAGCGTTGCCGATTCCGGGACTAGCGCCGGGCCGTACTTC
CDR3 protein: CASVADSGTSAGPYF

V gene: TRBV5-6
J gene: TRBJ2-7
D gene: .
clone size: .
CDR3 DNA: TGTGCCAGCAGCTTGTCGGGATACGGACAGCATAATCCCTACGAGCAGTACTTC
CDR3 protein: CASSLSGYGQHNPYEQYF

V gene: TRBV19
J gene: TRBJ2-7
D gene: .
clone size: .
CDR3 DNA: TGTGCCAGTTCCCCTAATTATTACTACGAGCAGTACTTC
CDR3 protein: CASSPNYYYEQYF

V gene: TRBV6-5
J gene: TRBJ1-6
D gene: .
clone size: few
CDR3 DNA: TGTGCCAGCAGTTACAGCGACAGCTTTAATTCACCCCTCCACTTT
CDR3 protein: CASSYSDSFNSPLHF

V gene: TRBV6-4
J gene: TRBJ2-1
D gene: .
clone size: few
CDR3 DNA: TGTGCCAGCAGTGACTCGGACAACAATGAGCAGTTCTTC
CDR3 protein: CASSDSDNNEQFF

V gene: TRBV4-1
J gene: TRBJ1-1
D gene: TRBD1
clone size: .
CDR3 DNA: TGCGCCAGCAGCCAAGAGGTGGGCAGGGGGACCACTGAAGCTTTCTTT
CDR3 protein: CASSQEVGRGTTEAFF

V gene: TRBV4-3
J gene: TRBJ1-1
D gene: TRBD1
clone size: .
CDR3 DNA: TGCGCCAGCAGCCAAGAAACCCCGGACAGGGTTGGGGTTAACACTGAAGCTTTCTTT
CDR3 protein: CASSQETPDRVGVNTEAFF

V gene: TRBV6-6
J gene: TRBJ1-1
D gene: .
clone size: .
CDR3 DNA: TGTGCCAGCAGTTTCACAGGGACCACTGAAGCTTTCTTT
CDR3 protein: CASSFTGTTEAFF

V gene: TRBV6-5
J gene: TRBJ2-2
D gene: .
clone size: .
CDR3 DNA: TGTGCCAGCAGTTCGGGGGGCTGGGCCGGGGAGCTGTTTTTT
CDR3 protein: CASSSGGWAGELFF

V gene: TRBV6-1
J gene: TRBJ2-1
D gene: .
clone size: .
CDR3 DNA: TGTGCCAGCGCCGAGGGGGGAACGCATAATGAGCAGTTCTTC
CDR3 protein: CASAEGGTHNEQFF

V gene: TRBV6-6
J gene: TRBJ2-4
D gene: .
clone size: .
CDR3 DNA: TGTGCCAGCAGGACCCGGGAAGTTGGCGAAAACATTCAGTACTTC
CDR3 protein: CASRTREVGENIQYF

V gene: TRBV6-5
J gene: TRBJ2-7
D gene: .
clone size: .
CDR3 DNA: TGTGCCAGCAGGGACAGGGAGGGCTACGAGCAGTACTTC
CDR3 protein: CASRDREGYEQYF

V gene: TRBV7-9
J gene: TRBJ2-1
D gene: TRBD2
clone size: .
CDR3 DNA: TGTGCCAGCAGCACCGGGACTAGCGTAAATGAGCAGTTCTTC
CDR3 protein: CASSTGTSVNEQFF

V gene: TRBV28
J gene: TRBJ1-1
D gene: TRBD1
clone size: .
CDR3 DNA: TGTGCCAGCAGTTTAATCCCGGACAGGGGTTTTCGTAACACTGAAGCTTTCTTT
CDR3 protein: CASSLIPDRGFRNTEAFF

V gene: TRBV4-1
J gene: TRBJ1-1
D gene: .
clone size: .
CDR3 DNA: TGCGCCAGCAGCCAAGATTATGTGAACACTGAAGCTTTCTTT
CDR3 protein: CASSQDYVNTEAFF

V gene: TRBV28
J gene: TRBJ2-1
D gene: TRBD2
clone size: .
CDR3 DNA: TGTGCCAGCAAAAAGCGGGGGATTCTAAATGAGCAGTTCTTC
CDR3 protein: CASKKRGILNEQFF

V gene: TRBV19
J gene: TRBJ1-6
D gene: .
clone size: .
CDR3 DNA: TGTGCCAGTAGTATGGAACCTCTCCGGCCCCTCCACTTT
CDR3 protein: CASSMEPLRPLHF

V gene: TRBV27
J gene: TRBJ2-5
D gene: .
clone size: .
CDR3 DNA: TGTGCGAGGGAGACCCAGTACTTC
CDR3 protein: CARETQYF

V gene: TRBV30
J gene: TRBJ1-3
D gene: TRBD1
clone size: .
CDR3 DNA: TGTGCCTGGAGTCCAAGGGGGCGGGCCGCATATTTT
CDR3 protein: CAWSPRGRAAYF

V gene: TRBV10-3
J gene: TRBJ2-7
D gene: TRBD2
clone size: .
CDR3 DNA: TGTGCCATCAGTCCACAAAAAACGGGGGGGTACGAGCAGTACTTC
CDR3 protein: CAISPQKTGGYEQYF

V gene: TRBV6-5
J gene: TRBJ1-5
D gene: .
clone size: .
CDR3 DNA: TGTGCCAGCAGTTTAGGGAGAAATCAGCCCCAGCATTTT
CDR3 protein: CASSLGRNQPQHF

V gene: TRBV5-1
J gene: TRBJ2-7
D gene: TRBD1
clone size: .
CDR3 DNA: TGCGCCAGCAGCTTGGGCGATCCCAGGGACAGGGGGTACGAGCAGTACTTC
CDR3 protein: CASSLGDPRDRGYEQYF

V gene: TRBV6-1
J gene: TRBJ1-2
D gene: TRBD1
clone size: .
CDR3 DNA: TGTGCCAGCAGTGAAGGGACAGGGGGGTACTATGGCTACACCTTC
CDR3 protein: CASSEGTGGYYGYTF

V gene: TRBV7-9
J gene: TRBJ1-2
D gene: .
clone size: once
CDR3 DNA: TGTGCCAGCAGCTTAGCTCTAGACCGAGGGTTCTATGGCTACACCTTC
CDR3 protein: CASSLALDRGFYGYTF

V gene: TRBV5-4
J gene: TRBJ1-1
D gene: TRBD1
clone size: .
CDR3 DNA: TGTGCCAGCAGCTGGGGGACAGGAATTGACACTGAAGCTTTCTTT
CDR3 protein: CASSWGTGIDTEAFF

V gene: TRBV19
J gene: TRBJ2-1
D gene: TRBD1
clone size: .
CDR3 DNA: TGTGCCAGTAGTATATGGGGACAGAGCTCCTACAATGAGCAGTTCTTC
CDR3 protein: CASSIWGQSSYNEQFF

V gene: TRBV11-2
J gene: TRBJ2-2
D gene: .
clone size: few
CDR3 DNA: TGTGCCAGCAGCTTAGTGAGGGAGTCCGGGGAGCTGTTTTTT
CDR3 protein: CASSLVRESGELFF

V gene: TRBV6-5
J gene: TRBJ2-3
D gene: .
clone size: .
CDR3 DNA: TGTGCCAGCGGCCGGCAAGATACGCAGTATTTT
CDR3 protein: CASGRQDTQYF

V gene: TRBV6-5
J gene: TRBJ2-1
D gene: .
clone size: .
CDR3 DNA: TGTGCCAGCACGCCCGGGGGCGGATACAATGAGCAGTTCTTC
CDR3 protein: CASTPGGGYNEQFF

V gene: TRBV11-2
J gene: TRBJ1-3
D gene: .
clone size: .
CDR3 DNA: TGTGCCAGCAGCTTTGGGGCGGGCTCGGGAAACACCATATATTTT
CDR3 protein: CASSFGAGSGNTIYF

V gene: TRBV15
J gene: TRBJ1-3
D gene: .
clone size: .
CDR3 DNA: TGTGCCACCAGCCCGCGTTCTAGGGGAGCTGGAAACACCATATATTTT
CDR3 protein: CATSPRSRGAGNTIYF

V gene: TRBV4-3
J gene: TRBJ1-1
D gene: .
clone size: .
CDR3 DNA: TGCGCCAGCAGCCAAGAAGTAAGTCTCCCAGCAGGGATACCTTTCTTT
CDR3 protein: CASSQEVSLPAGIPFF

V gene: TRBV4-2
J gene: TRBJ2-1
D gene: TRBD2
clone size: .
CDR3 DNA: TGTGCCAGCAGCCAACGCTCTAGCGGGGAAGACAATGAGCAGTTCTTC
CDR3 protein: CASSQRSSGEDNEQFF

V gene: TRBV25-1
J gene: TRBJ2-7
D gene: TRBD1
clone size: .
CDR3 DNA: TGTGCCAGCACGGGGACAGGGCGAGAGCAGTACTTC
CDR3 protein: CASTGTGREQYF

V gene: TRBV7-2
J gene: TRBJ1-1
D gene: .
clone size: .
CDR3 DNA: TGTGCCAGCAGCTTAGCGATGATCAGGAACACTGAAGCTTTCTTT
CDR3 protein: CASSLAMIRNTEAFF

V gene: TRBV6-6
J gene: TRBJ1-1
D gene: .
clone size: .
CDR3 DNA: TGTGCCAGCAGTCCCGGGGGAGGGAACACTGAAGCTTTCTTT
CDR3 protein: CASSPGGGNTEAFF